Below, one T cell receptor (beta chain) is given with its context. Patients in Seattle were enrolled during active infection, then followed longitudinally. Germline-derived CDR1 and CDR2 are LGHDT and YNNKEL (reference sequence). V was pared by 7 bases and J by 4 bases, with 19 bases between. This CDR3 spans 15 amino acids. As originally analysed: Counts of nucleated cells, estimated from reference gene primer amplification, were obtained. Libraries were prepared by immunoSEQ multiplex PCR; TCRdb keeps only in-frame clonotypes and omits some of them. V and J calls and clone size follow that table, whereas D and trimming were derived from the DNA. The top ten clones hold 7.5% of a sample with roughly 220,000 clones, 75% to 85% of them seen once. The data were obtained in a study of blood T cell repertoires in COVID-19. Study-level information: Researchers got acute and convalescent COVID-19 samples from the United States, Italy and Spain.

Sequencing used peripheral blood. V usage is TRBV3-1 (or the pseudogene TRBV3-2) and J usage is TRBJ1-1; perhaps TRBD1 as D (6 bases). This TCR derives from an elderly woman with COVID-19, enrolled during active disease. CDR3 in DNA: TGTGCCAGCACCCAGGGGCTTGGGAGGGGCACTGAAGCTTTCTTT. Encoded protein: CASTQGLGRGTEAFF.